Below, one T cell receptor (beta chain) is given with its context. What it recognizes is unknown. This sample is drawn from a study of T cell repertoires in cytomegalovirus infection. Study as a whole: The public TCR beta signatures pointed to both CMV infection and matching HLA type.

TCRdb ran MiXCR on the reads and lists one entry per CDR3 protein. In the table there are some 180,000 distinct CDR3 sequences, roughly 15% of which are singletons. Study observations and caveats: Individuals carrying CMV plus the relevant HLA were identified by cumulative frequency of public TCR beta families. CMV-specific HLA-C-restricted TCR beta clonotypes dominated the ex vivo response.

V was pared by 2 bases and J by 5 bases, with 19 bases between. The V gene's germline CDR1 is MNHEY and CDR2 SVGEGT. The CDR3 extends over 16 amino acids. The receptor's source is a human donor in good health (CMV status not recorded). Some clones in this sample may be carry-over from other donors' samples. The sequenced sample consisted of CD8+ T cells from PBMCs. The chain joins TRBV6-2 or TRBV6-3 to TRBJ2-7; D possibly matches TRBD1 or TRBD2 (5 bases each). CDR3 loop: CASSYRRDVRVDEQYF. In DNA, the CDR3 is TGTGCCAGCAGTTACCGCCGGGACGTGAGGGTCGACGAGCAGTACTTC.